This is a list of T cell receptor beta chains from one sample in a study of T cell responses to AZD1222 COVID-19 vaccine. Profiling relied on immunoSEQ multiplex PCR, and the TCRdb table lists in-frame clones only, not all of them. The sample lists roughly 120,000 clones; about 90% were seen once. The sample here was peripheral blood, taken on day 0 of AZD1222 vaccination. All receptors derive from an adult in good health. Both conserved end residues are part of each CDR3. The D gene is left open where the match is weak. Only some rows state a clone size, as once, few, many or a class for expanded clones.

CDR3 protein,CDR3 DNA,D gene,clone size,J gene,V gene
CATRRTGALNTEAFF,TGTGCCACTAGGCGGACAGGGGCTTTGAACACTGAAGCTTTCTTT,TRBD1,.,TRBJ1-1,TRBV19
CASSLARFGSPLHF,TGCGCCAGCAGCTTGGCCAGGTTTGGGTCACCCCTCCACTTT,.,.,TRBJ1-6,TRBV5-1
CASKGGPGNQPQHF,TGTGCCAGTAAGGGAGGGCCTGGCAATCAGCCCCAGCATTTT,.,.,TRBJ1-5,TRBV19
CAISEGGTGRQHF,TGTGCCATCAGTGAGGGCGGGACAGGGCGCCAGCATTTT,TRBD1,.,TRBJ1-5,TRBV10-3
CASSASQGSYNSPLHF,TGTGCCAGCAGTGCCTCACAGGGATCCTATAATTCACCCCTCCACTTT,.,once,TRBJ1-6,TRBV6-1
CASSLGPSGIGDYGYTF,TGCGCCAGCAGCTTGGGCCCCTCAGGGATCGGGGACTATGGCTACACCTTC,.,.,TRBJ1-2,TRBV5-1
CASSPPSFHEQYF,TGTGCCAGCTCACCACCGAGTTTCCACGAGCAGTACTTC,.,once,TRBJ2-7,TRBV18
CARGGGIPYEQYF,TGTGCCCGGGGGGGAGGGATACCCTACGAGCAGTACTTC,.,.,TRBJ2-7,TRBV7-5
CASTWGGTGGTEAFF,TGTGCCAGTACCTGGGGCGGGACAGGGGGCACTGAAGCTTTCTTT,TRBD1,.,TRBJ1-1,TRBV19
CASSATDGSQPQHF,TGTGCCAGCAGCGCCACAGACGGATCTCAGCCCCAGCATTTT,.,.,TRBJ1-5,TRBV9
CATGGAIGYGYTF,TGTGCCACCGGGGGCGCGATCGGCTATGGCTACACCTTC,.,.,TRBJ1-2,TRBV3-1/TRBV3-2
CASSTGQTTEAFF,TGTGCCAGCAGCACGGGACAGACCACTGAAGCTTTCTTT,TRBD1,.,TRBJ1-1,TRBV9
CASSLGQDSYEQYF,TGTGCCAGCAGCTTGGGACAGGACTCCTACGAGCAGTACTTC,TRBD1,.,TRBJ2-7,TRBV11-3
CASSLLGIRVGGYTF,TGTGCCAGCAGCTTACTAGGAATCCGTGTAGGTGGCTACACCTTC,.,.,TRBJ1-2,TRBV7-8
CASSFAPLGGYTF,TGTGCCAGCAGCTTTGCCCCCCTGGGTGGCTACACCTTC,.,.,TRBJ1-2,TRBV11-2
CASKRDKYQETQYF,TGTGCCAGCAAAAGGGACAAGTACCAAGAGACCCAGTACTTC,.,.,TRBJ2-5,TRBV2
CATNQPGTENTEAFF,TGTGCCACCAACCAGCCAGGGACGGAGAACACTGAAGCTTTCTTT,.,.,TRBJ1-1,TRBV19
CASSRQVNTEAFF,TGTGCCAGCAGCAGACAGGTGAACACTGAAGCTTTCTTT,.,.,TRBJ1-1,TRBV9
CASSLPRAGTEAFF,TGTGCCAGCAGTTTGCCTCGTGCGGGGACTGAAGCTTTCTTT,.,.,TRBJ1-1,TRBV28
CAWRGKTGKVFEEQFF,TGTGCCTGGAGGGGAAAGACAGGGAAGGTTTTTGAGGAGCAGTTCTTC,TRBD1,.,TRBJ2-1,TRBV30
CAWSVGSGNTGELFF,TGTGCCTGGAGTGTTGGTAGCGGGAACACCGGGGAGCTGTTTTTT,.,.,TRBJ2-2,TRBV30
CASSFTPGGGAATGELFF,TGTGCCAGCAGCTTTACCCCGGGGGGGGGCGCGGCCACCGGGGAGCTGTTTTTT,TRBD2,.,TRBJ2-2,TRBV5-4
CASSNTGVIFNEQFF,TGTGCCAGTAGTAATACAGGGGTGATTTTCAATGAGCAGTTCTTC,TRBD1,once,TRBJ2-1,TRBV19
CAWSTRQGRFQPQHF,TGTGCCTGGAGCACCAGACAGGGGCGATTTCAGCCCCAGCATTTT,TRBD1,.,TRBJ1-5,TRBV30
CASSYGLNTEAFF,TGTGCCAGCAGCTACGGGCTGAACACTGAAGCTTTCTTT,.,.,TRBJ1-1,TRBV5-8
CACSRDSNDNTEAFF,TGTGCCTGCTCCAGGGACTCCAACGACAACACTGAAGCTTTCTTT,.,.,TRBJ1-1,TRBV30
CASSVAGNSPLHF,TGTGCCAGCAGCGTCGCAGGGAATTCACCCCTCCACTTT,.,once,TRBJ1-6,TRBV9
CASSQGTLASEKLFF,TGTGCCAGCAGCCAGGGGACACTTGCGAGTGAAAAACTGTTTTTT,.,once,TRBJ1-4,TRBV7-9
CASSYLRWGTEAFF,TGTGCCAGCAGTTACCTCAGGTGGGGCACTGAAGCTTTCTTT,.,.,TRBJ1-1,TRBV6-5
CASSLGRAPYEQYF,TGTGCCAGCAGCTTGGGCAGGGCGCCCTACGAGCAGTACTTC,.,.,TRBJ2-7,TRBV7-9
CASTKTGNTEAFF,TGTGCCAGCACCAAGACAGGGAACACTGAAGCTTTCTTT,.,.,TRBJ1-1,TRBV21-1
CASRDRVNTEAFF,TGTGCCAGTAGGGACAGGGTAAACACTGAAGCTTTCTTT,TRBD1,.,TRBJ1-1,TRBV19
CASSEWGSNQPQHF,TGTGCCAGCAGTGAATGGGGAAGCAATCAGCCCCAGCATTTT,.,once,TRBJ1-5,TRBV6-1
CASSLGTQITGTGYGELFF,TGTGCCAGCAGCTTGGGGACTCAGATTACCGGGACAGGGTACGGGGAGCTGTTTTTT,TRBD1,.,TRBJ2-2,TRBV5-6
CASSQAQGAQTEAFF,TGTGCCAGCAGCCAGGCCCAGGGGGCGCAGACTGAAGCTTTCTTT,TRBD1,.,TRBJ1-1,TRBV6-5
CASSTGTMAGANVLTF,TGTGCCAGCTCTACAGGGACAATGGCTGGGGCCAACGTCCTGACTTTC,.,once,TRBJ2-6,TRBV28
CASSLAGVITEAFF,TGTGCCAGCAGCTTGGCAGGGGTGATCACTGAAGCTTTCTTT,.,.,TRBJ1-1,TRBV5-4
CATSRDGGPGELFF,TGTGCCACCAGCAGAGATGGGGGGCCCGGGGAGCTGTTTTTT,.,.,TRBJ2-2,TRBV15
CASSQDRSVVGRSADTQYF,TGTGCCAGCAGCCAAGATAGAAGCGTAGTGGGTCGAAGCGCAGATACGCAGTATTTT,.,.,TRBJ2-3,TRBV14
CASSQLGTGYYEQYF,TGTGCCAGCAGCCAACTCGGGACAGGATATTACGAGCAGTACTTC,TRBD1,.,TRBJ2-7,TRBV7-9
CASSLARKSEQYF,TGTGCCAGCAGCTTGGCCCGGAAAAGCGAGCAGTACTTC,.,.,TRBJ2-7,TRBV5-4
CSASSGPNTGELFF,TGCAGTGCTAGTAGCGGGCCGAACACCGGGGAGCTGTTTTTT,TRBD2,.,TRBJ2-2,TRBV20-1